The 18 T cell receptor beta chains listed next were all sequenced from one sample in a study of T cells in Graves' hyperthyroidism and ophthalmopathy (dated by TCRdb to about 2019). The library was prepared using multiplex PCR. Sequencer: Illumina HiSeq 2000. Amplification of TCR beta CDR3 regions was carried out from RNA transcripts. For the first round of RT-PCR on the TCR CDR3, the HTBI primer set was used together with the Qiagen OneStep RT-PCR kit. The public sequencing data were trimmed at Q25 with fastp and processed into clonotypes with MiXCR by TCRdb, which kept only in-frame beta chains. When rows share a CDR3 protein, they turn into one entry using the most common DNA and genes. This sample holds around 110,000 distinct CDR3 sequences; about 17% were observed only once. Around 44% of the sample rests with the top ten. Input material: blood. Receptor source: a woman in her forties or fifties with Graves' hyperthyroidism.

The table lists this clonotype with many counts. The CDR3 here is CASRTGAVPTEAFF. The CDR3 DNA reads TGCGCCAGCAGGACAGGGGCCGTACCCACTGAAGCTTTCTTT. V is TRBV5-1 and J is TRBJ1-1; TRBD1 matches 8 bases. The CDR3 spans 14 residues. Losses at the gene ends were 5 bases for V and 4 bases for J; bases not matched to a gene: 7. Germline V gene lookup returns CDR1 SGHRS and CDR2 YFSETQ.

Worth noting for this clonotype: Just one base apart from a much larger clone, this may be a read error. The chain couples TRBV15 to TRBJ2-3; TRBD1 matches 9 bases. CDR3 length equals 16 residues. Unmatched junction bases numbered 8, after V lost 5 bases and J lost 2 bases. Germline values: CDR1 LNHNV, CDR2 YYDKDF (reference sequence). CDR3 in amino acids: CATSRHRDRDTDTQYF. The DNA for the CDR3 is TGTGCCACCAGCCGCCACCGGGACAGGGACACAGATACGCAGTATTTT.

This rearrangement joins TRBV19 to TRBJ2-2; TRBD2 might be the D (7 bases). CDR3 length: 15 amino acids. CDR1 and CDR2 from the germline V gene are LNHDA and SQIVND (reference sequence). The V end was cut by 3 bases, the J end by 2 bases, with 10 bases between. The CDR3 protein is CASSMGGANTGELFF. CDR3 nucleotides: TGTGCCAGTAGTATGGGGGGGGCCAACACCGGGGAGCTGTTTTTT.

This clonotype has ten or more counts. The rearrangement links TRBV12-3 or TRBV12-4 to TRBJ1-1; unclear D gene. Trimming left V 2 bases short and J 1 base short, with 8 bases between. This CDR3 has 14 amino acids. This chain's CDR3 is CASSLRRWNTEAFF. The CDR3 DNA is TGTGCCAGCAGTTTAAGGCGGTGGAACACTGAAGCTTTCTTT.

This clonotype has at least ten counts. The CDR3 bases are TGCAGTGCTGGGGATCAACTAGCGGGGTCCTACAATGAGCAGTTCTTC. Translation gives CSAGDQLAGSYNEQFF. This chain uses TRBV20-1 with TRBJ2-1, with TRBD2 identical over 10 bases. The CDR3 consists of 16 residues. The V segment lost 5 bases and the J segment 1 base; nucleotides outside the gene matches: 8. The germline V gene encodes CDR1 DFQATT and CDR2 SNEGSKA (reference sequence).

J is TRBJ2-1 and V is TRBV7-9; 7 bases line up with TRBD2. The CDR3 runs 18 residues. The trim removed 5 bases at V and 6 bases at J, leaving 19 bases unmatched. From germline, CDR1 is SEHNR and CDR2 FQNEAQ (reference sequence). The DNA of the CDR3 is TGTGCCAGCAGCGCCAGCTTCCGGACTAGTTTCTCAACCAATGAGCAGTTCTTC. It codes for CASSASFRTSFSTNEQFF.

The chain combines TRBV13 with TRBJ2-3, with unresolved D. Trimming stripped 4 bases from V and 0 bases from J, with 14 bases between. CDR1 PRHDT and CDR2 FYEKMQ come from the germline V gene (reference sequence). This CDR3 is 16 amino acids long. The chain's CDR3 is CASSSYFIGSTDTQYF. For the CDR3, the DNA is TGTGCCAGCAGCTCCTATTTTATCGGAAGCACAGATACGCAGTATTTT.

This clonotype was counted at least ten times. V is TRBV6-1 and J is TRBJ2-2; D ambiguous. Trimming removed 2 bases from V and 7 bases from J, with 8 bases in between. The CDR3 contains 13 residues. Germline values: CDR1 MNHNS, CDR2 SASEGT. The CDR3 DNA sequence: TGTGCCAGCAGTGAACTCCGAGGCGGGGAGCTGTTTTTT. Its protein product is CASSELRGGELFF.

The J gene is TRBJ1-1, the V gene TRBV28; 11 nucleotides align to TRBD1. V dropped 3 bases and J dropped 1; count of bases not matched to a gene: 4. The CDR3 is 16 amino acids. Germline CDR1 MDHEN, CDR2 SYDVKM. CDR3 sequence: CASSLGGQGGNTEAFF. DNA for the CDR3: TGTGCCAGCAGTTTGGGGGGACAGGGGGGGAACACTGAAGCTTTCTTT.

This sequence joins TRBV28 and TRBJ2-4; 9 bases are a match to TRBD1. The germline V gene encodes CDR1 MDHEN and CDR2 SYDVKM. The trim removed 4 bases at V and 7 bases at J, leaving 8 bases unmatched. The CDR3 has 15 residues. In nucleotides, the CDR3 is TGTGCCAGCAGTTCGGGACAGGGACGAGGGAACATTCAGTACTTC. This codes for CASSSGQGRGNIQYF.

This clonotype came up many times. The gene calls are TRBV6-5 and TRBJ2-1; D gene uncertain. V lost 1 base and J lost 8, with 9 bases in between. Germline loops: CDR1 MNHEY, CDR2 SVGAGI. The CDR3 contains 13 residues. CDR3 DNA sequence: TGTGCCAGCAGTTACTTGATACAAGATGAGCAGTTCTTC. Translating gives CASSYLIQDEQFF.

The chain employs TRBV7-2 and TRBJ2-3; D could derive from TRBD1 or TRBD2 (5 bases each). Germline lookup yields CDR1 SGHTA and CDR2 FQGNSA. Between the trimmed V and J ends, which lost 5 bases and 3 bases, there was a span of 18 bases. This CDR3 is built from 16 residues. The CDR3 DNA is TGTGCCAGCAGCGATGACCAGGGTAGAGGGACAGATACGCAGTATTTT. Translating gives CASSDDQGRGTDTQYF. The whole variable domain, filled in from reference TRBV7-2 and TRBJ2-3, reads GAGVSQSPSNKVTEKGKDVELRCDPISGHTALYWYRQSLGQGLEFLIYFQGNSAPDKSGLPSDRFSAERTGGSVSTLTIQRTQQEDSAVYLCASSDDQGRGTDTQYFGPGTRLTVL.

This clonotype was found many times. V and J are TRBV2 and TRBJ2-7; 7 bases are a match to TRBD1. This CDR3 has 14 residues. V lost 6 bases to trimming and J lost 0 bases; unmatched junction nucleotides: 5. Germline V gene data show CDR1 as SNHLY and CDR2 as FYNNEI. In DNA form, the CDR3 reads TGTGCCAGCAGGCGACAGGGTTCCTCCTACGAGCAGTACTTC. Translated, it gives CASRRQGSSYEQYF.

This sequence joins TRBV20-1 and TRBJ2-3; 9 positions agree with TRBD2. The CDR3 is made up of 15 amino acids. The germline V gene encodes CDR1 DFQATT and CDR2 SNEGSKA (reference sequence). The V and J ends lost 0 bases and 3 bases, in that order; junction bases with no gene match: 4. CDR3 region: CSARDGAGGTDTQYF. The CDR3 region has the DNA TGCAGTGCTAGAGATGGGGCGGGGGGGACAGATACGCAGTATTTT.

This clonotype occurred many times. V gene TRBV20-1 combines with J gene TRBJ2-3; no firm D call. This CDR3 is 11 amino acids long. Per germline, CDR1 DFQATT and CDR2 SNEGSKA (reference sequence). The V gene lost 5 bases and the J gene lost 4 bases, with 7 bases spanning the gap. The CDR3 nucleotides are TGCAGTGCTGGCTCCCCAGATACGCAGTATTTT. It is translated as CSAGSPDTQYF.

This clonotype showed up many times. This chain joins TRBV30 and TRBJ2-1, with unresolved D. Trimming left V 4 bases short and J 1 base short, with 8 bases between. CDR3 size: 13 residues. Germline V gene sequence: CDR1 GTSNPN, CDR2 SVGIG (reference sequence). The CDR3, as DNA: TGTGCCTGGAAGGCGGATTCCTACAATGAGCAGTTCTTC. This encodes CAWKADSYNEQFF.

This clonotype has at least ten counts. The chain couples TRBV19 to TRBJ1-1; TRBD1 aligns across 10 bases. Germline V lookup: CDR1 LNHDA, CDR2 SQIVND (reference sequence). With V trimmed by 5 bases and J by 5 bases, 11 bases remained unmatched. CDR3 length: 16 residues. The CDR3 nucleotides are TGTGCCAGTAGTCTTAGGATCGGGACAGGGGTGACTGAAGCTTTCTTT. Translating gives CASSLRIGTGVTEAFF.

This clonotype was seen repeatedly, ten times or more. The rearrangement links TRBV7-9 to TRBJ2-1; 12 bases are shared with TRBD2. Germline values: CDR1 SEHNR, CDR2 FQNEAQ (reference sequence). CDR3 length: 18 residues. V dropped 1 base and J dropped 1; count of bases not matched to a gene: 5. The CDR3 spells CASSLGGLAGSSYNEQFF. DNA of the CDR3: TGTGCCAGCAGCTTAGGAGGACTAGCGGGATCTTCCTACAATGAGCAGTTCTTC.